This entry concerns a single T cell receptor beta chain. The data stem from a study of shared clonotypes between healthy human individuals. Healthy adults negative for HIV, lacking recent acute infections or vaccinations, served as donors. Extraction of genomic DNA in unsorted samples used roughly 100 million PBMCs. It was 300 ng DNA, around 30,000 T cell genomes, that went into each replicate PCR of unsorted PBMC. Here immunoSEQ multiplex PCR was the method, and the copy in TCRdb shows in-frame clones only, minus some. Among around 450,000 clones listed, about 85% were seen once. The V gene's germline CDR1 is SGDLS and CDR2 YYNGEE. The CDR3 loop spans 16 amino acids. V trimming: 4 bases; J trimming: 5 bases; junction bases outside the gene matches: 11.

V usage is TRBV9 and J usage is TRBJ2-2; the match to TRBD1 covers 7 bases. The sequence was obtained from a woman aged 40 to 50 in good health. Some clones in this sample may be carry-over from other donors' samples. The sample taken for sequencing was PBMCs. The CDR3 protein is CASSLRGTAVTGELFF. DNA of the CDR3: TGTGCCAGCAGCTTGAGAGGGACAGCTGTTACCGGGGAGCTGTTTTTT. Filled out from reference TRBV9 and TRBJ2-2, the complete variable domain reads DSGVTQTPKHLITATGQRVTLRCSPRSGDLSVYWYQQSLDQGLQFLIQYYNGEERAKGNILERFSAQQFPDLHSELNLSSLELGDSALYFCASSLRGTAVTGELFFGEGSRLTVL.